This T cell receptor beta chain was identified in a study of blood T cell repertoires in COVID-19. Study background: Material from acute and convalescent COVID-19 was sourced from the United States, Italy and Spain.

TCRdb's copy holds only in-frame clones and misses some; the assay was immunoSEQ multiplex PCR. The data contain fewer than 200,000 clones, 83% of them singletons. Trimming removed 1 base from V and 0 bases from J; junction bases left unmatched: 6. Germline CDR1 is SGHVS and CDR2 is FNYEAQ. The CDR3 extends over 18 amino acids. V usage is TRBV7-6 and J usage is TRBJ2-6, with 7 bases fitting TRBD1. Sequencing was carried out using peripheral blood. The origin of this receptor is an elderly woman with acute or convalescent COVID-19. As DNA, the CDR3 is TGTGCCAGCAGCTTAGTACAGGGGCCCCCCTCTGGGGCCAACGTCCTGACTTTC. Translated: CASSLVQGPPSGANVLTF.